Listed below are T cell receptor beta chains from one sample, sequenced in a study of a mutant IDH1 vaccine in newly diagnosed glioma. Produced via immunoSEQ multiplex PCR; TCRdb's table is partial and in-frame only. The data contain around 120,000 clones, about four fifths of them singletons. The antigens of these receptors remain unknown. The material was PBMCs, obtained from a glioma patient whose treatment included an IDH1 peptide vaccine. The receptor set was obtained from a middle-aged man with glioma. The CDR3 runs from the conserved cysteine through the conserved F or W. The D gene is left open where the match is weak. Size values are once, few and many counts, or a class for expanded clones, and some rows have none.

TRBJ1-4 - - TRBV21-1 TGTGCCAGCAGCAAAGACCCGGACAGGGGTGGTGAAAAACTGTTTTTT CASSKDPDRGGEKLFF
TRBJ2-7 - TRBD1 TRBV7-9 TGTGCCAGCAGGTCACCGGGACAGGGCCACGAGCAGTACTTC CASRSPGQGHEQYF
TRBJ1-2 - - TRBV21-1 TGTGCCAGCAGCAAGGCGCCGCACGACAGCCCCTGTGGCTACACCTTC CASSKAPHDSPCGYTF
TRBJ1-3 - - TRBV28 TGTGCCAGCAGTTTGGGCAGGGGCGGAAACACCATATATTTT CASSLGRGGNTIYF
TRBJ2-1 - - TRBV7-8 TGTGCCAGCAGCACAACCACCTCCTACAATGAGCAGTTCTTC CASSTTTSYNEQFF
TRBJ2-7 - TRBD2 TRBV11-1 TGTGCCAGCAGCTTAACTTCGTCGGGAGGGCGACGTGAGCAGTACTTC CASSLTSSGGRREQYF
TRBJ2-2 - - TRBV6-5 TGTGCCAGCAGTTATACGGCTAGTCCCGGGGAGCTGTTTTTT CASSYTASPGELFF
TRBJ2-3 - TRBD2 TRBV10-2 TGCGCCAGCAGACTAGCGGGGGGTAGCACAGATACGCAGTATTTT CASRLAGGSTDTQYF
TRBJ1-4 - - TRBV4-3 TGCGCCAGCAGCCCGAGCGGGGGGGTCGGTGAAAAACTGTTTTTT CASSPSGGVGEKLFF
TRBJ1-5 few - TRBV27 TGTGCCAGCAGCCCCTCGACAGGAATTCAGCCCCAGCATTTT CASSPSTGIQPQHF
TRBJ1-2 - TRBD1 TRBV7-2 TGTGCCAGCAGCTTAGGGACAGGGAAAGACTATGGCTACACCTTC CASSLGTGKDYGYTF
TRBJ2-7 - - TRBV4-1 TGCGCCAGCAGCCAAGGGGCTCACTCCTACGAGCAGTACTTC CASSQGAHSYEQYF
TRBJ2-1 - TRBD2 TRBV27 TGTGCCAGCGGGCGGGAGGGCCCCCCTGAGCAGTTCTTC CASGREGPPEQFF
TRBJ1-5 few TRBD1 TRBV28 TGTGCCAGCAGTTTTTCACCGGGACAGGGGATCGGGAGCAATCAGCCCCAGCATTTT CASSFSPGQGIGSNQPQHF
TRBJ2-7 - - TRBV2 TGTGCCAGCATCCGACAGGGACTTGACGAGCAGTACTTC CASIRQGLDEQYF
TRBJ2-7 once - TRBV5-1 TGCGCCAGCAGCCTCGACCCGAAACTCTACGAGCAGTACTTC CASSLDPKLYEQYF
TRBJ2-7 - - TRBV25-1 TGTGCCAGCGGCGATTCTAGCTCCTACGAGCAGTACTTC CASGDSSSYEQYF
TRBJ1-3 - - TRBV14 TGTGCCAGCAGCCCCCGGGTCGGCAGGGACGACACCATATATTTT CASSPRVGRDDTIYF
TRBJ2-7 - - TRBV30 TGTGCCTGGAGTGTCTCGGGGTACGAGCAGTACTTC CAWSVSGYEQYF
TRBJ1-1 - TRBD1 TRBV20-1 TGCAGTGCTAGACAGGGGGGACAAGCTTTCTTT CSARQGGQAFF
TRBJ2-5 - TRBD1 TRBV5-1 TGCGCCAGCAGCATTTACGACAGGGAGCAAGAGACCCAGTACTTC CASSIYDREQETQYF
TRBJ2-7 - - TRBV10-3 TGTGCCATCAGCAGGACGGCCCCAGGAGAGCAGTACTTC CAISRTAPGEQYF
TRBJ2-7 - TRBD2 TRBV7-9 TGTGCCAGCAGCCATAGCGGGAGATACGAGCAGTACTTC CASSHSGRYEQYF
TRBJ1-2 - - TRBV18 TGTGCCAGCTCACCCGAACGCTGGGGCTATGGCTACACCTTC CASSPERWGYGYTF
TRBJ2-7 - - TRBV2 TGTGCCAGCAGTGAGCAGGGTTTCAACGAGCAGTACTTC CASSEQGFNEQYF
TRBJ2-7 - TRBD1 TRBV5-4 TGTGCCAGCAGCTTGGCGGACAGGTACTCCTACGAGCAGTACTTC CASSLADRYSYEQYF
TRBJ1-6 - - TRBV4-1 TGCGCCAGCAGCCCTAAGATGTCAAGGGAATCACCCCTCCACTTT CASSPKMSRESPLHF
TRBJ1-1 few - TRBV9 TGTGCCAGCAGCGGGACTGAAGCTTTCTTT CASSGTEAFF
TRBJ2-7 - TRBD1 TRBV6-5 TGTGCCAGCAGTTACTCCGGGACAGGGCTATACGAGCAGTACTTC CASSYSGTGLYEQYF
TRBJ1-5 - - TRBV19 TGTGCCACCTCATGGGGCAGGGCGGGGGATCAGCCCCAGCATTTT CATSWGRAGDQPQHF
TRBJ2-7 - TRBD1 TRBV15 TGTGCCACCCAGGCCCGGGCAGGGGGCTGGAAGCAGTACTTC CATQARAGGWKQYF
TRBJ1-2 - - TRBV9 TGTGCCAGCAGCGTAGGGGGGTTTTCTAACTATGGCTACACCTTC CASSVGGFSNYGYTF
TRBJ2-5 - TRBD1 TRBV5-6 TGTGCCAGCAGCTTGGACAGGGGGCGTCGAGAGACCCAGTACTTC CASSLDRGRRETQYF
TRBJ1-1 - - TRBV19 TGTGCCAGTAGTATAGTTCTCAGGCCTGATATGAACACTGAAGCTTTCTTT CASSIVLRPDMNTEAFF
TRBJ1-2 - TRBD1 TRBV15 TGTGCCACCAGCAGAGAGACAGGGACTAAAGGCTATGGCTACACCTTC CATSRETGTKGYGYTF
TRBJ1-2 - - TRBV6-5 TGTGCCAGCAGTTACTCTAGGATTTCAACCTATGGCTACACCTTC CASSYSRISTYGYTF
TRBJ2-2 - - TRBV9 TGTGCCAGCAGCGGACAGATTAACACCGGGGAGCTGTTTTTT CASSGQINTGELFF
TRBJ2-2 - TRBD2 TRBV6-1 TGTGCCATCAGTGCAGCGGGACTAGCGGGAGACACCGGGGAGCTGTTTTTT CAISAAGLAGDTGELFF
TRBJ2-7 - - TRBV18 TGTGCCAGCTCACCTGGGGTAACCTACGAGCAGTACTTC CASSPGVTYEQYF
TRBJ1-1 few TRBD1 TRBV10-3 TGTGCCATCAGTCCCGACAGGGCGGGGACTGAAGCTTTCTTT CAISPDRAGTEAFF
TRBJ2-1 - TRBD2 TRBV5-5 TGTGCCAGCAGCTCGGATAGCGGGAGGGCCTACAATGAGCAGTTCTTC CASSSDSGRAYNEQFF
TRBJ2-3 - - TRBV11-3 TGTGCCAGCAGCTTAGGCGGGACCACTAGCACAGATACGCAGTATTTT CASSLGGTTSTDTQYF